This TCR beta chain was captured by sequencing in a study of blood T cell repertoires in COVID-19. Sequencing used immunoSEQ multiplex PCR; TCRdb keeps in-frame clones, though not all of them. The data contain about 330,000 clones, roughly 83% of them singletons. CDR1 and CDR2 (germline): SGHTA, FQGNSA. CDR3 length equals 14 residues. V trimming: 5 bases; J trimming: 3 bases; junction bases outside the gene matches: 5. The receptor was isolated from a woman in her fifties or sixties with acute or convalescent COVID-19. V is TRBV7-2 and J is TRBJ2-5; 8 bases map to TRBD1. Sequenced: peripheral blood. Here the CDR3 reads CASSPNRGKETQYF. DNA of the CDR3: TGTGCCAGCAGCCCTAACAGGGGGAAAGAGACCCAGTACTTC.